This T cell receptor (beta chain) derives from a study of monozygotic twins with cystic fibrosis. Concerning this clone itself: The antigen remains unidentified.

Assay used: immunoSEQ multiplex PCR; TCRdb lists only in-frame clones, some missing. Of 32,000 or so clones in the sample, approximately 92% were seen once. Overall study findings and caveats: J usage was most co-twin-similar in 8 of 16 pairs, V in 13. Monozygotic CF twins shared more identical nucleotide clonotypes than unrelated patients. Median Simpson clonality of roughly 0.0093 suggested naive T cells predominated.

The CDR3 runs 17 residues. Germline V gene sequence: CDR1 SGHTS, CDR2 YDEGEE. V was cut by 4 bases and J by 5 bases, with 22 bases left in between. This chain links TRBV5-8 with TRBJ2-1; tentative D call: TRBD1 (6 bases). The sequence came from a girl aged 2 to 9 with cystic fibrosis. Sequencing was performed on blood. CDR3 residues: CASSPMITGWQNNEQFF. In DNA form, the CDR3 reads TGTGCCAGCAGCCCTATGATTACAGGGTGGCAAAACAATGAGCAGTTCTTC.